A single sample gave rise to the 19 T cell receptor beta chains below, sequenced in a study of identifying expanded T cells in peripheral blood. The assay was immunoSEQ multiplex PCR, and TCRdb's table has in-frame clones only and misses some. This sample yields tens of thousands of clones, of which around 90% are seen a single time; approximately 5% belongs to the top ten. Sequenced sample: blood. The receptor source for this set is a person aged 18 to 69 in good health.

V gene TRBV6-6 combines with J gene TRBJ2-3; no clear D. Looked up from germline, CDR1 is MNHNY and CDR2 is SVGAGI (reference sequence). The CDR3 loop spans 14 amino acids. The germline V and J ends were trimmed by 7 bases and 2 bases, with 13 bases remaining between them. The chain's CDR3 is CASNSYGNTDTQYF. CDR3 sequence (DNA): TGTGCCAGCAATTCGTATGGAAACACAGATACGCAGTATTTT.

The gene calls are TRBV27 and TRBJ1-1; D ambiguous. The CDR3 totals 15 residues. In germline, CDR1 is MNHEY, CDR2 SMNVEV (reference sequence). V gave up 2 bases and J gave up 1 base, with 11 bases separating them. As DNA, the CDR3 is TGTGCCAGCAGTTTACCCCCCCCAGGGAACACTGAAGCTTTCTTT. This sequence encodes CASSLPPPGNTEAFF.

Here the CDR3 reads CASSPDTGAQPQHF. DNA of the CDR3: TGCGCCAGCAGCCCGGACACGGGAGCACAGCCCCAGCATTTT. This chain uses TRBV5-1 with TRBJ1-5, with D possibly being TRBD1 (5 bases). The CDR3 runs to 14 residues. Trimming removed 4 bases at V and 7 bases at J, with 15 bases between. Germline loops: CDR1 SGHRS, CDR2 YFSETQ.

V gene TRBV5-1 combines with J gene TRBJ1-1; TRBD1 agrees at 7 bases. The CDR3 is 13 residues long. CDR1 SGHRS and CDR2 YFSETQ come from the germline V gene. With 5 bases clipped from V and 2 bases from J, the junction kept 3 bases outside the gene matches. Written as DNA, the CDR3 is TGCGCCAGCAGACAGGGGTCCAACACTGAAGCTTTCTTT. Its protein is CASRQGSNTEAFF. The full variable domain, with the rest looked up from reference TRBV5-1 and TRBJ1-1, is KAGVTQTPRYLIKTRGQQVTLSCSPISGHRSVSWYQQTPGQGLQFLFEYFSETQRNKGNFPGRFSGRQFSNSRSEMNVSTLELGDSALYLCASRQGSNTEAFFGQGTRLTVV.

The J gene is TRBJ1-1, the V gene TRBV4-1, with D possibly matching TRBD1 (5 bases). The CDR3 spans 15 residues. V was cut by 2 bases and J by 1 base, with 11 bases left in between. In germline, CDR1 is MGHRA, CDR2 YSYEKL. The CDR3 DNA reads TGCGCCAGCAGCCAACCAGTAAGGGGGAACACTGAAGCTTTCTTT. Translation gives CASSQPVRGNTEAFF.

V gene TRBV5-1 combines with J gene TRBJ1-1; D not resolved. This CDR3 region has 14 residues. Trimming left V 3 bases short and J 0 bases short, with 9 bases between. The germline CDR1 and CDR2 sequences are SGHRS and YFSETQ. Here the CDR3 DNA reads TGCGCCAGCAGCTCGACAAACATGAACACTGAAGCTTTCTTT. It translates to CASSSTNMNTEAFF.

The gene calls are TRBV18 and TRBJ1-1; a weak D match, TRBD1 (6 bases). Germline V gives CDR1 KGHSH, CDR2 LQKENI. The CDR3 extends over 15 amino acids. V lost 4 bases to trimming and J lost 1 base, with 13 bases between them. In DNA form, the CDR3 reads TGTGCCAGCTCACTTCGGACAGAACCGAACACTGAAGCTTTCTTT. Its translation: CASSLRTEPNTEAFF.

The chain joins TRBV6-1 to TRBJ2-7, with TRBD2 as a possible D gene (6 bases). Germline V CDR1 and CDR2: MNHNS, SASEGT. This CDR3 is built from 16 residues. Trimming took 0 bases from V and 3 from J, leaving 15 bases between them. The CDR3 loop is CASSEAYGGRSYEQYF. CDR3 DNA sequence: TGTGCCAGCAGTGAAGCCTATGGGGGGAGGAGCTACGAGCAGTACTTC.

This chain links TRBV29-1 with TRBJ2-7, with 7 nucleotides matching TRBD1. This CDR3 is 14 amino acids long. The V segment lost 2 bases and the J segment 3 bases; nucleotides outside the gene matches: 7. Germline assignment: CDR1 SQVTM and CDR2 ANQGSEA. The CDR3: CSVERDRPGYEQYF. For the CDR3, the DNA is TGCAGCGTTGAAAGGGACAGACCGGGCTACGAGCAGTACTTC.

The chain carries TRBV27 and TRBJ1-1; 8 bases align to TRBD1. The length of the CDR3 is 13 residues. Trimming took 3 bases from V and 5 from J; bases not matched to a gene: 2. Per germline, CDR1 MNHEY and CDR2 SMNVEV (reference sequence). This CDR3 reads CASSFDRGTEAFF. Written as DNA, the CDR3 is TGTGCCAGCAGTTTTGACAGGGGAACTGAAGCTTTCTTT.

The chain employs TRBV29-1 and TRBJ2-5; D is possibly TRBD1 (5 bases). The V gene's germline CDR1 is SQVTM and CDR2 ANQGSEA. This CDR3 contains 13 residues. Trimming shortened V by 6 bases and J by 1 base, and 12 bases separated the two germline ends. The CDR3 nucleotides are TGCAGCGTCGCCCAGGGCAGCCAAGAGACCCAGTACTTC. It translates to CSVAQGSQETQYF.

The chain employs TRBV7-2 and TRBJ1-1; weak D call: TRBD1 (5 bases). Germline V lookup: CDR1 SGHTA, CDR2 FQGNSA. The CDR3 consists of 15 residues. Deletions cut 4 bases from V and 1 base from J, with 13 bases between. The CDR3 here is CASSYIQGRNTEAFF. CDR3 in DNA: TGTGCCAGCAGCTATATCCAGGGAAGGAACACTGAAGCTTTCTTT.

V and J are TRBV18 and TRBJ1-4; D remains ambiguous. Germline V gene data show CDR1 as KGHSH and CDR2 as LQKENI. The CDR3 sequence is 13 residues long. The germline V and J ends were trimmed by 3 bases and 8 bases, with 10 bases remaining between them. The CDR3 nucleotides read TGTGCCAGCTCACCGGTGGGGAGCGAAAAACTGTTTTTT. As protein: CASSPVGSEKLFF.

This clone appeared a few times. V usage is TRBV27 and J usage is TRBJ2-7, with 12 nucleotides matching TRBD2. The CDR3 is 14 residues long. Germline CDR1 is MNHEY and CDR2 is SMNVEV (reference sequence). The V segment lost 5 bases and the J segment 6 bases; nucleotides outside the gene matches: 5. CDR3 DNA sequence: TGTGCCAGCAGTCTGGGACTAGCGGGTTTCGAGCAGTACTTC. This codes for CASSLGLAGFEQYF.

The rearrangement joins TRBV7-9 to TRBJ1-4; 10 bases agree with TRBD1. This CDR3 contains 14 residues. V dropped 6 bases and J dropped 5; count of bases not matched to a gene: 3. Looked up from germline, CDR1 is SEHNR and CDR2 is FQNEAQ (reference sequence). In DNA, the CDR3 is TGTGCCAGCAGAACGGGACAGGGGAATGAAAAACTGTTTTTT. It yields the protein CASRTGQGNEKLFF.

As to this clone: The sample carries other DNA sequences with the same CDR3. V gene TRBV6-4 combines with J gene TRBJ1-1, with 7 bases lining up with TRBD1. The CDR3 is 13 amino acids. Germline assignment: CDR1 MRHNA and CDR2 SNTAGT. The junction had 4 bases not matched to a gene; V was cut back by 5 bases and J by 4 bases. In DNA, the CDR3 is TGTGCCAGCAGTCGGACAGGCCTCACTGAAGCTTTCTTT. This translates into CASSRTGLTEAFF.

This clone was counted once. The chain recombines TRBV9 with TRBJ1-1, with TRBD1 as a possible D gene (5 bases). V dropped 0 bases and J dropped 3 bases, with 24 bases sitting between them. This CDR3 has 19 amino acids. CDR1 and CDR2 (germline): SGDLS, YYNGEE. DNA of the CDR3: TGTGCCAGCAGCGTAGCTACGGGGCAGGGAAGCTTTAAGGACACTGAAGCTTTCTTT. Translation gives CASSVATGQGSFKDTEAFF.

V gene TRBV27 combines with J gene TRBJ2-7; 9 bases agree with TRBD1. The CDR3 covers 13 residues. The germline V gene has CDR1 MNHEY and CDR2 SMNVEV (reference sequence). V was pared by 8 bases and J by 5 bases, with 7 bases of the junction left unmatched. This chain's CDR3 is CASGYRGQNEQYF. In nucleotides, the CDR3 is TGTGCCAGCGGGTACAGGGGGCAGAACGAGCAGTACTTC.

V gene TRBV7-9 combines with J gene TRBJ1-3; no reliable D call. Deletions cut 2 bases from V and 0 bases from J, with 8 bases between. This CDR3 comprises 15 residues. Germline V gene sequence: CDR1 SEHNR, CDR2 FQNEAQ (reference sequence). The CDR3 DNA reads TGTGCCAGCAGCTTATCACCTAGCTCTGGAAACACCATATATTTT. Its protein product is CASSLSPSSGNTIYF.